These 23 T cell receptor beta chains were all obtained from the same sample, sequenced in a study of CD8 T cells in Susac syndrome. The RNA, 0.5 to 1 ug, was put through reverse transcription using random hexamers. TCRdb re-called the immunoSEQ multiplex PCR reads with MiXCR, one entry per CDR3 protein. The data contain 180,000 or so distinct CDR3 sequences, 90% to 95% of them singletons. Sequencing was done on a sample of CD4+ T cells from PBMCs. The origin of the receptors is a human donor in good health.

CDR3 sequence (DNA): TGTGCCAGCAGCGCCGGACTAGCCCAAGAGACCCAGTACTTC. Residues: CASSAGLAQETQYF. The rearrangement links TRBV9 to TRBJ2-5; 8 nucleotides agree with TRBD2. The CDR3 has 14 residues. CDR1 is SGDLS, CDR2 YYNGEE, per germline. J gave up 1 base and V 3 bases, and 2 bases lay outside the gene matches.

A single count supports this clonotype. A read error may account for a junction end that differs from germline. This chain joins TRBV7-3 and TRBJ2-7; a possible D gene is TRBD1 (5 bases). This CDR3 comprises 13 residues. Germline V lookup: CDR1 SGHTA, CDR2 FQGTGA. The CDR3 reads CASSVTSDREQYF. CDR3 sequence (DNA): TGTGCCAGCAGCGTAACTTCCGACAGAGAGCAGTACTTC.

V is TRBV18 and J is TRBJ1-6; TRBD1 is a possible D gene (5 bases). The CDR3 totals 15 residues. CDR1 and CDR2 from the germline V gene are KGHSH and LQKENI. The V and J ends lost 2 bases and 11 bases respectively, with 16 bases between them. The chain's CDR3 is CASSPSGQGGTPLHF. DNA for the CDR3: TGTGCCAGCTCACCATCGGGGCAGGGAGGAACACCCCTCCACTTT.

The J gene is TRBJ1-4, the V gene TRBV2; D possibly corresponds to TRBD1 (5 bases). V lost 5 bases, J lost 0 bases, and 13 bases lay in between. Germline V lookup: CDR1 SNHLY, CDR2 FYNNEI. The CDR3 covers 16 residues. The CDR3 reads CASSYLIGATNEKLFF. The CDR3 coding sequence is TGTGCCAGCAGTTACCTGATAGGGGCAACTAATGAAAAACTGTTTTTT.

The chain carries TRBV12-3 or TRBV12-4 and TRBJ2-7, with a tentative D call TRBD2 (7 bases). The V and J ends lost 5 bases and 3 bases respectively, with 17 bases between them. The CDR3 sequence is 15 residues long. The CDR3 DNA is TGTGCCAGCAGTAGTAGGGGGACGGGGGGCTACGAGCAGTACTTC. It is translated as CASSSRGTGGYEQYF.

The V and J genes are TRBV7-3 and TRBJ1-2; D unresolved. Trimming cost V 5 bases and J 8 bases, with 15 bases left between them. The length of the CDR3 is 13 residues. Germline V gives CDR1 SGHTA, CDR2 FQGTGA. The CDR3 region has the DNA TGTGCCAGCAGCCCCGGTGGATCACAGGGCTACACCTTC. It is translated as CASSPGGSQGYTF.

The rearrangement joins TRBV23-1 to TRBJ1-1, with D uncertain. TRBV23-1 is given ORF status, its function remaining uncertain. Between the trimmed V and J ends, which lost 0 bases and 5 bases, there was a span of 13 bases. The CDR3 runs 15 residues. The CDR3 loop is CASSQSKVPGTEAFF. CDR3 sequence (DNA): TGCGCCAGCAGTCAATCGAAGGTGCCGGGGACTGAAGCTTTCTTT.

The chain combines TRBV9 with TRBJ2-5, with D hard to call. The CDR3 totals 14 residues. Germline V gene sequence: CDR1 SGDLS, CDR2 YYNGEE. Trimming removed 3 bases from V and 0 bases from J, with 9 bases in between. Here the CDR3 DNA reads TGTGCCAGCAGCGCGGGTCCGTACCAAGAGACCCAGTACTTC. Protein: CASSAGPYQETQYF.

This sequence joins TRBV7-8 and TRBJ2-1; D possibly matches TRBD1 or TRBD2 (6 bases each). Germline CDR1 and CDR2: SGHVS and FQNEAQ. Trimming shortened V by 5 bases and J by 8 bases, and 13 bases separated the two germline ends. CDR3 length: 13 amino acids. This CDR3 reads CASSTRGGDEQFF. DNA of the CDR3: TGTGCCAGCAGCACCAGGGGAGGTGATGAGCAGTTCTTC.

The chain uses TRBV20-1 and TRBJ2-5, with D possibly TRBD1 on 6 matching bases. The CDR3 contains 14 residues. The V gene lost 5 bases and the J gene lost 5 bases, with 18 bases spanning the gap. Germline V gene sequence: CDR1 DFQATT, CDR2 SNEGSKA (reference sequence). In DNA form, the CDR3 reads TGCAGTGCTCAGGCCCAGGGGCGCGGTGAGACCCAGTACTTC. The encoded protein is CSAQAQGRGETQYF.

The rearrangement joins TRBV29-1 to TRBJ1-5; 9 positions agree with TRBD1. This CDR3 has 13 residues. V was clipped by 6 bases and J by 4 bases; unmatched bases: 4. Germline values: CDR1 SQVTM, CDR2 ANQGSEA. CDR3 amino acids: CSVIDRGNQPQHF. The CDR3 DNA follows: TGCAGCGTAATAGACAGGGGGAATCAGCCCCAGCATTTT.

The chain carries TRBV29-1 and TRBJ2-1; 7 nucleotides line up with TRBD1. Losses at the gene ends were 4 bases for V and 5 bases for J; bases not matched to a gene: 8. The CDR3 is 14 amino acids. Germline CDR1 is SQVTM and CDR2 is ANQGSEA. DNA for the CDR3: TGCAGCGTTGTGAGGACAGGTAGAAACAATGAGCAGTTCTTC. Its translation: CSVVRTGRNNEQFF.

This sequence joins TRBV5-4 and TRBJ2-7; D is uncertain. V was cut by 1 base and J by 6 bases, with 8 bases left in between. The germline V gene has CDR1 SGHNT and CDR2 YYREEE (reference sequence). The CDR3 consists of 12 residues. Written as DNA, the CDR3 is TGTGCCAGCAGCTTGTCATTTTCCGAGCAGTACTTC. Protein: CASSLSFSEQYF.

This clonotype was picked up one time. The chain carries TRBV24-1 and TRBJ2-1, with D tentatively TRBD1 (6 bases). The germline V gene has CDR1 KGHDR and CDR2 SFDVKD. The CDR3 is 15 amino acids. Trimming removed 3 bases at V and 5 bases at J, with 13 bases between. CDR3 residues: CATSDDRTDNNEQFF. The CDR3 nucleotides read TGTGCCACCAGTGATGACAGGACGGATAACAATGAGCAGTTCTTC.

This sequence joins TRBV6-4 and TRBJ2-5; 8 nucleotides align to TRBD1. In germline, CDR1 is MRHNA, CDR2 SNTAGT. CDR3 size: 14 residues. The junction had 3 bases not matched to a gene; V was cut back by 4 bases and J by 2 bases. CDR3 in amino acids: CASSADRDQETQYF. The CDR3 bases are TGTGCCAGCAGTGCGGACAGGGATCAAGAGACCCAGTACTTC.

This chain joins TRBV29-1 and TRBJ2-5, with D perhaps TRBD2 (8 bases). Trimming pared 4 bases from V and 5 bases from J, leaving 20 bases between. The CDR3 consists of 15 residues. The germline CDR1 and CDR2 sequences are SQVTM and ANQGSEA. CDR3 nucleotide sequence: TGCAGCGTTGGCCCCCCGGGAGGGGGCGCGGAGACCCAGTACTTC. It encodes CSVGPPGGGAETQYF.

The rearrangement links TRBV20-1 to TRBJ1-6; weak D call: TRBD1 (5 bases). V lost 4 bases, J lost 5 bases, and 12 bases lay in between. The germline CDR1 and CDR2 sequences are DFQATT and SNEGSKA (reference sequence). This CDR3 has 14 amino acids. The CDR3 DNA reads as TGCAGTGCTATGCGGCAGGGAGATAATTCACCCCTCCACTTT. It yields the protein CSAMRQGDNSPLHF.

V and J are TRBV20-1 and TRBJ2-1; unclear D gene. V was pared by 2 bases and J by 1 base, with 3 bases between. This CDR3 comprises 12 residues. The germline V gene has CDR1 DFQATT and CDR2 SNEGSKA (reference sequence). CDR3 nucleotides: TGCAGTGCTAGACTTTCCTACAATGAGCAGTTCTTC. Its translation is CSARLSYNEQFF.

The chain is built from TRBV6-2 or TRBV6-3 and TRBJ2-2, with 8 bases fitting TRBD1. CDR1 MNHEY and CDR2 SVGEGT come from the germline V gene. CDR3 size: 16 residues. V was clipped by 7 bases and J by 2 bases; unmatched bases: 9. The CDR3 region has the DNA TGTGCCAGCACCTCCTATGGACAGGGCAACACCGGGGAGCTGTTTTTT. This codes for CASTSYGQGNTGELFF.

V gene TRBV29-1 combines with J gene TRBJ1-2, with unresolved D. CDR1 and CDR2 (germline): SQVTM, ANQGSEA. The V gene lost 5 bases and the J gene lost 2 bases, with 12 bases spanning the gap. The CDR3 consists of 13 residues. Written as DNA, the CDR3 is TGCAGCGTTACGGAGACTCGAAACTATGGCTACACCTTC. It yields the protein CSVTETRNYGYTF.

The chain has TRBV6-2 or TRBV6-3 and TRBJ2-7; 9 positions match TRBD2. Germline assignment: CDR1 MNHEY and CDR2 SVGEGT. The CDR3 consists of 15 residues. The V gene end was trimmed by 5 bases and the J gene end by 4 bases; junction bases not matched to a gene: 9. Written as DNA, the CDR3 is TGTGCCAGCAGTGGAGGGCTAGCGGGGAGGTACGAGCAGTACTTC. Residues: CASSGGLAGRYEQYF.

The chain recombines TRBV29-1 with TRBJ1-1; D possibly corresponds to TRBD1 (6 bases). The length of the CDR3 is 13 residues. CDR1 and CDR2 from the germline V gene are SQVTM and ANQGSEA. V lost 4 bases and J lost 4, with 13 bases in between. The CDR3 loop is CSVVQGRGTEAFF. The CDR3 bases are TGCAGCGTTGTCCAGGGGCGCGGCACTGAAGCTTTCTTT.

The rearrangement links TRBV15 to TRBJ1-2; D not certain. With 5 bases removed from V and 6 bases from J, the gap between germline ends came to 13 bases. Germline CDR1 reads LNHNV; CDR2 reads YYDKDF (reference sequence). This CDR3 has 13 amino acids. CDR3 DNA: TGTGCCACCAGCGCCTCCCGGGTCGATGGCTACACCTTC. Protein sequence: CATSASRVDGYTF.